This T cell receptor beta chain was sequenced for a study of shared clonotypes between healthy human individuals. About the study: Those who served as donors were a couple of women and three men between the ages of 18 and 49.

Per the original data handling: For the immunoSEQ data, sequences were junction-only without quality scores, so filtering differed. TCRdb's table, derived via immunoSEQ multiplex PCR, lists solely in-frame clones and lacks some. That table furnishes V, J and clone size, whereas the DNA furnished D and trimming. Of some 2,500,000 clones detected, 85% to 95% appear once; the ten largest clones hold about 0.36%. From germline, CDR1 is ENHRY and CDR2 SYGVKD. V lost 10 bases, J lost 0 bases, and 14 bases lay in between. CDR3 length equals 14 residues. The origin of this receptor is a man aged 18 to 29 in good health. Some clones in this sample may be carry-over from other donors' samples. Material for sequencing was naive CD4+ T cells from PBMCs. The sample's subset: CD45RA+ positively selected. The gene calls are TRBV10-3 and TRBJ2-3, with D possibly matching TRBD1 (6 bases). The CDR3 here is CATTGLSSTDTQYF. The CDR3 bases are TGTGCCACCACAGGGCTTTCTAGCACAGATACGCAGTATTTT.